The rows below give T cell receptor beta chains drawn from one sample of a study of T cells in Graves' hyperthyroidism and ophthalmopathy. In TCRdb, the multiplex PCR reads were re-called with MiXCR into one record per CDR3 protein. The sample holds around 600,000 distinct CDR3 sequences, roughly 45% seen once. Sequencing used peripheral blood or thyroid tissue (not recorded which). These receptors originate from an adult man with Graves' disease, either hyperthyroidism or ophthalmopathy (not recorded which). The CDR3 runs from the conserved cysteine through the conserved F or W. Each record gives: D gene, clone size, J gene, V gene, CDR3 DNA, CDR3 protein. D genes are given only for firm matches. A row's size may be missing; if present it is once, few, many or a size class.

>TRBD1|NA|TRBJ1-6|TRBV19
TGTGCCAGTACCGACAGGGGGCGGCGGATTGATAATTCACCCCTCCACTTT
CASTDRGRRIDNSPLHF
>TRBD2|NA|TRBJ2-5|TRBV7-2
TGTGCCAGCAGCCCTAGCGGGAGGGGATGGGGAGAGACCCAGTACTTC
CASSPSGRGWGETQYF
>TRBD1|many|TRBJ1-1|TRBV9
TGTGCCAGCAGCGTCAGCAGGGGGCTCACTGAAGCTTTCTTT
CASSVSRGLTEAFF
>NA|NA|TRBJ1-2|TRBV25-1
TGTGCCAGCGCTGAAGGACAGCCGTATGGCTACACCTTC
CASAEGQPYGYTF
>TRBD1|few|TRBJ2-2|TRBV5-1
TGCGCCAGCAGCTGGAGGACAGGGGGTGGCACCGGGGAGCTGTTTTTT
CASSWRTGGGTGELFF
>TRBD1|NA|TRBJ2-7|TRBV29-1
TGCAGCGTAGACAGGGGGAACTCCTACGAGCAGTACTTC
CSVDRGNSYEQYF
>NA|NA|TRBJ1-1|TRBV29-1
TGCAACTCGGGGGGGAACACTGAAGCTTTCTTT
CNSGGNTEAFF
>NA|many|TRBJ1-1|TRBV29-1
TGCAGCGTTGGGTGGGAGAACACTGAAGCTTTCTTT
CSVGWENTEAFF
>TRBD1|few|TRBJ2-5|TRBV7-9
TGTGCCAGCAGCCTACGGACAGGGGAGGCCCAAGAGACCCAGTACTTC
CASSLRTGEAQETQYF
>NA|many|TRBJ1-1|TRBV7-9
TGTGCCAGCAGGGGGGGGCTGAACACTGAAGCTTTCTTT
CASRGGLNTEAFF
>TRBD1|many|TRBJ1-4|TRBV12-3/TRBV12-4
TGTGCCAGCAGCCAGACAGGGCTAGATGAAAAACTGTTTTTT
CASSQTGLDEKLFF
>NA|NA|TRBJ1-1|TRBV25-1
TGTGCTAGGTCCGGGATGAACACTGAAGCTTTCTTT
CARSGMNTEAFF
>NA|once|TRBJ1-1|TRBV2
TGTGCCAGCAGTGGGAGGGAGAGGAACACTGAAGCTTTCTTT
CASSGRERNTEAFF
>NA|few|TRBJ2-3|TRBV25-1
TGTGCCAGCAGTGGATTGACATCCCGCACAGATACGCAGTATTTT
CASSGLTSRTDTQYF
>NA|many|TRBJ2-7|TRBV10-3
TGTGCCATCAGTGAGTACAACTCCTACGAGCAGTACTTC
CAISEYNSYEQYF
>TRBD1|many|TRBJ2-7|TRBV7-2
TGTGCCAGCAGCCTAGGGAGAAGACAGGGCTTGGACGAGCAGTACTTC
CASSLGRRQGLDEQYF
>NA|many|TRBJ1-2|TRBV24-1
TGTGCCACCGATCGTGGGGGGACCAACTATGGCTACACCTTC
CATDRGGTNYGYTF
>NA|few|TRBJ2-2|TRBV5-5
TGTGCCAGCAGCCCTCAGGGACCCACCTCCTTCCGGGACACTAACACCGGGGAGCTGTTTTTT
CASSPQGPTSFRDTNTGELFF
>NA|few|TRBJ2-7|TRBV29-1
TGCAGCGTTAAGCGTCCGGGGCCCCTGAATTACGAGCAGTACTTC
CSVKRPGPLNYEQYF
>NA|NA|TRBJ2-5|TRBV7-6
TGTGCCAGCAGCTTATTGGGCGGGATCCAAGAGACCCAGTACTTC
CASSLLGGIQETQYF
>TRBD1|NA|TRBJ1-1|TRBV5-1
TGCGCCAGCAGCTCGACCGAAGGACAGGGGGCTTCTGAAGCTTTCTTT
CASSSTEGQGASEAFF
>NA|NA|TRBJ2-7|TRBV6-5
TGTGCCAGCAGTTACTCGAACACAGGTCAATCCTACGAGCAGTACTTC
CASSYSNTGQSYEQYF
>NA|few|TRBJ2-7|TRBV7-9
TGTGCCAGCAGCTCGCCGGGACACTACTACGAGCAGTACTTC
CASSSPGHYYEQYF
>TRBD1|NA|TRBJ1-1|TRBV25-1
TGTGCCAGCAGCGGACAGGAATTGAACACTGAAGCTTTCTTT
CASSGQELNTEAFF
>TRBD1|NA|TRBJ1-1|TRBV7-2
TGTGCCAGCAGCGGATTCAGGGGGCTGGTGAACACTGAAGCTTTCTTT
CASSGFRGLVNTEAFF
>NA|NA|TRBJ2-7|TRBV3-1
TGTGCCAGCAGCCAATACAGCATGTACGAGCAGTACTTC
CASSQYSMYEQYF
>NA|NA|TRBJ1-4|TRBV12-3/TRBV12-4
TGTGCCAGCAGTTGGAGGGGCATGGGCGATGAAAAACTGTTTTTT
CASSWRGMGDEKLFF
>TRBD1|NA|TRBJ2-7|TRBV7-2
TGTGCCAGCAGCTGGACAGGGGCCCCTAGTTACGAGCAGTACTTC
CASSWTGAPSYEQYF
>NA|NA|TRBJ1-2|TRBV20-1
TGCAGTGCTAGAGAACCAGGTAGAGAGACTAATGGCTACACCTTC
CSAREPGRETNGYTF
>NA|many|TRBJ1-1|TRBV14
TGTGCCAGCAGCCAAGCTTTCAGCATGAACACTGAAGCTTTCTTT
CASSQAFSMNTEAFF
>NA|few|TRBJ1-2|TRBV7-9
TGCGCCAGCAGCCCCAACAGCGTAGCTAACTATGGCTACACCTTC
CASSPNSVANYGYTF
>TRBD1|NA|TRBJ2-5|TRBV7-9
TGTGCCAGCAGCTTCACCGGGACAGGGGGAGAGACCCAGTACTTC
CASSFTGTGGETQYF
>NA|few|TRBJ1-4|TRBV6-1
TGTGCCAGCAGCACCGACAAAAAGGGAAGACATGAAAAACTGTTTTTT
CASSTDKKGRHEKLFF
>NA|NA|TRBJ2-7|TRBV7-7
TGTGCTAGCAGCCCAGCAGGGCCCGGCTACGAGCAGTGCTTC
CASSPAGPGYEQCF
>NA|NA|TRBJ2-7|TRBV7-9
TGTGCCAGCAGCTGGACGGGACGGAACTCCTACGAGCAGTACTTC
CASSWTGRNSYEQYF
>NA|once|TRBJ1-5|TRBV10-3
TGTGCCATCAGTGCGGGGTCAGGGCTCATGATCAATCAGCCCCAGCATTTT
CAISAGSGLMINQPQHF
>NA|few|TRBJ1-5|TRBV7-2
TGTGCCAGCAGCTTGATGGGGGATCAGCCCCAGCATTTT
CASSLMGDQPQHF
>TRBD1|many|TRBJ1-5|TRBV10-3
TGTGCCACCAAAACGGACAGGGCCAGCAATCAGCCCCAGCATTTT
CATKTDRASNQPQHF
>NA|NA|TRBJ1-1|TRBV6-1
TGTGCCAGCAGGCTCATTGCTGAAGCTTTCTTT
CASRLIAEAFF
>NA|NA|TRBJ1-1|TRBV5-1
TGCGCCAGCATGGGGACTAATGAAGCTTTCTTT
CASMGTNEAFF
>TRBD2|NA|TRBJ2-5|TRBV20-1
TGCGGTGCTAGAGATGGGCAGCTAGCGGTACCAGAGACCCAGTACTTC
CGARDGQLAVPETQYF
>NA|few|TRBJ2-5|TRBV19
TGTGCCAGTAGTATAGTTGCCCGCGGTCTGGAGACCCAGTACTTC
CASSIVARGLETQYF
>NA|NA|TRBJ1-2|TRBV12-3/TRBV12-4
TGTGCCAGCAGTCCCCTACGTGTGGGGGGGGAAGGCTACACCTTC
CASSPLRVGGEGYTF
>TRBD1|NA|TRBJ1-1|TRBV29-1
TGCAGCGTTCACAGGGGGACGGGAACTGAAGCTTTCTTT
CSVHRGTGTEAFF
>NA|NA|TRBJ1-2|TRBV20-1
TGCAGTGCTAGCGTCAAAGAACTTGGCTACACCTTC
CSASVKELGYTF
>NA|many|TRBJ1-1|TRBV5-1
TGCGCCAGCAGCCAGGGAGACAGACCACACACGGCTGAAGCTTTCTTT
CASSQGDRPHTAEAFF
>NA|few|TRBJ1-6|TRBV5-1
TGCGCCAGCAGCTTGATGGGCAGGTATAATTCACCCCTCCACTTT
CASSLMGRYNSPLHF
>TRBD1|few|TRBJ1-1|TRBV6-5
TGTGCCAGCAGATACTTAGGACAGGCGAACACTGAAGCTTTCTTT
CASRYLGQANTEAFF
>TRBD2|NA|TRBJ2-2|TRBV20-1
TGCAGTGCTGGGCTAGCGGGGGGGTTTGGGGAGCTGTTTTTT
CSAGLAGGFGELFF
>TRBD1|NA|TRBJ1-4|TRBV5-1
TGCGCCAGCAGCTTGGGACTCACCCAGGGGGATGAAAAACTGTTTTTT
CASSLGLTQGDEKLFF
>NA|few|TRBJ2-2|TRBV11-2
TGTGCCAGCAGCTTAGACCCCCGAACGTTCAGCACCGGGGAGCTGTTTTTT
CASSLDPRTFSTGELFF
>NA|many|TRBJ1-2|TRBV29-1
TGCAGCGTTGAAGAGTCCGGAGCTGGCTACACCTTC
CSVEESGAGYTF
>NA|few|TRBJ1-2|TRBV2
TGTGCCAGCAGCCTAGGGGGTCGTCAGGGCTACACCTTC
CASSLGGRQGYTF
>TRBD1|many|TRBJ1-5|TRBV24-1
TGTGCCACCAGTGATCCAGGGGGCCCCAATCAGCCCCAGCATTTT
CATSDPGGPNQPQHF
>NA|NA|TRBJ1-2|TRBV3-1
TGTGCCAGCAGCCAAGAGACCGTCAACTATGGCTACACCTTC
CASSQETVNYGYTF
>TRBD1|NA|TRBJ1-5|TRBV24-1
TGTGCCACCAGCGTTGCGGACAGGGGTAGCAATCAGCCCCAGCATTTT
CATSVADRGSNQPQHF
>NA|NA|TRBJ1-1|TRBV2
TGTGCCAGCACCTGGACTGATAACACTGAAGCTTTCTTT
CASTWTDNTEAFF